This T cell receptor beta chain emerged from a study of shared clonotypes between healthy human individuals. This CDR3 contains 20 residues. The germline V gene has CDR1 GTSNPN and CDR2 SVGIG (reference sequence). Trimming removed 2 bases from V and 0 bases from J; junction bases left unmatched: 16. Measured with immunoSEQ multiplex PCR; TCRdb has only the in-frame clones, and not every one. The table records more than 2 million clones, 95% of them present only once. This rearrangement joins TRBV30 to TRBJ2-3, with 11 nucleotides matching TRBD2. The TCR was taken from a man aged 18 to 29 in good health. The sample was naive CD4+ T cells sorted from blood. Subset here: CD45RA+ positively selected. The CDR3 spells CAWSKGFGLAGRASTDTQYF. The CDR3 region has the DNA TGTGCCTGGAGTAAAGGTTTCGGACTAGCGGGCAGAGCTAGCACAGATACGCAGTATTTT. Filled out from reference TRBV30 and TRBJ2-3, the complete variable domain reads SQTIHQWPATLVQPVGSPLSLECTVEGTSNPNLYWYRQAAGRGLQLLFYSVGIGQISSEVPQNLSASRPQDRQFILSSKKLLLSDSGFYLCAWSKGFGLAGRASTDTQYFGPGTRLTVL.